This paragraph reports one T cell receptor beta chain. Its antigen is not identified. This specimen comes from a study of cytomegalovirus exposure and HLA in healthy donors. Findings and limits, study-wide: Within a later analysis, the majority of CMV-associated TCR beta chains appeared HLA-restricted. When analyzed later, the rates of TCR association showed variation by HLA locus, with DRB1 the most and HLA-C the fewest.

After removal of 3 bases from V and 5 bases from J, the junction contained 6 bases not matched to a gene. Germline-derived CDR1 and CDR2 are SEHNR and FQNEAQ (reference sequence). CDR3 length: 16 amino acids. The PCR was carried out with 60 Vbeta primers and 13 Jbeta primers. TCRdb's copy holds only in-frame clones and misses some; the assay was immunoSEQ multiplex PCR. This table lists some 130,000 clones. Every donor was a healthy person donating bone marrow. This TCR was sampled from a young man in good health and CMV-seronegative. V and J are TRBV7-9 and TRBJ1-4, with TRBD1 identical over 10 bases. The sequencing sample was made of PBMCs. CDR3 region: CASSFLPGQGNEKLFF. For the CDR3, the DNA is TGTGCCAGCAGCTTCCTACCGGGACAGGGGAATGAAAAACTGTTTTTT.